The present T cell receptor (beta chain) was sequenced within a study of chemoradiotherapy in HPV16-positive cancers. Study findings and constraints: Candidate HPV-specific clones and E7-related TCR motifs grew in tumor during treatment.

Over chemoradiotherapy, repertoires were sampled more than once. Of note for this clone: What it binds is unknown.

Repertoires were generated with immunoSEQ multiplex PCR, while TCRdb's copy carries only in-frame clones and drops some. Among some 8,900 clones listed, less than 90% were seen once. The V end lost 4 bases, the J end lost 2 bases, and 10 bases lay between the germline ends. From germline, CDR1 is KGHSH and CDR2 LQKENI. The CDR3 is made up of 14 amino acids. The receptor comes from a human donor with HPV-associated anogenital cancer. V and J are TRBV18 and TRBJ2-3; D gene ambiguous. Sample: blood, taken from a patient who underwent chemoradiotherapy. The CDR3 region is CASSLNTATDTQYF. DNA of the CDR3: TGTGCCAGCTCACTTAATACGGCCACAGATACGCAGTATTTT.